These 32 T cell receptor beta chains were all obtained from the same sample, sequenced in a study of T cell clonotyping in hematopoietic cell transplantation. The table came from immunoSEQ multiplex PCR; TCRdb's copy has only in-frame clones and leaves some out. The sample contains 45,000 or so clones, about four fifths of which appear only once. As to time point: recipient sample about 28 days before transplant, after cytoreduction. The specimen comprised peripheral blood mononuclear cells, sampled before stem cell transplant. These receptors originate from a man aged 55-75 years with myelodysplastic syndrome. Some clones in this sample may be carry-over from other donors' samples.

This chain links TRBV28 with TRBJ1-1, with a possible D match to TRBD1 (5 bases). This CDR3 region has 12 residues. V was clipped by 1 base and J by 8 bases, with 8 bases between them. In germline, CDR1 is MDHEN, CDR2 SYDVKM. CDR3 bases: TGTGCCAGCAGTTTATATCCAGGGGAAGCTTTCTTT. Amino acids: CASSLYPGEAFF.

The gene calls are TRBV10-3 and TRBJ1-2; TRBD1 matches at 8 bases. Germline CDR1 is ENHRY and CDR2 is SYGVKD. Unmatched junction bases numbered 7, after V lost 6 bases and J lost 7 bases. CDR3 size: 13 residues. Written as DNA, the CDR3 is TGTGCCATCAGGGCGGACAGGGAGAGTGGCTACACCTTC. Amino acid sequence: CAIRADRESGYTF.

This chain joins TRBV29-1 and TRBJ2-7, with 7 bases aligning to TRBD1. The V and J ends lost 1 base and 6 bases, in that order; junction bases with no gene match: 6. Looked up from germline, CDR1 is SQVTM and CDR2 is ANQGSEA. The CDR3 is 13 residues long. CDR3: CSVEVNAGGEQYF. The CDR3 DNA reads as TGCAGCGTTGAAGTCAATGCAGGGGGCGAGCAGTACTTC.

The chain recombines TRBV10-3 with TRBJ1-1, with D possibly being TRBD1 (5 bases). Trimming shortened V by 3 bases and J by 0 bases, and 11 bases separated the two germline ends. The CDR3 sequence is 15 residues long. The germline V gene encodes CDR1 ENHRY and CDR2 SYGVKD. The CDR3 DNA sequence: TGTGCCATCAGTGATTCAGGGACCATGAACACTGAAGCTTTCTTT. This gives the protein CAISDSGTMNTEAFF.

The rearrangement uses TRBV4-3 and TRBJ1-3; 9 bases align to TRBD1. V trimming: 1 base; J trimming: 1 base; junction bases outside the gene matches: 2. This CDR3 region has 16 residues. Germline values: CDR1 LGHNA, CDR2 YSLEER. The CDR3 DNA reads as TGCGCCAGCAGCCAAGGGGGACAGGGATCTGGAAACACCATATATTTT. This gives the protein CASSQGGQGSGNTIYF.

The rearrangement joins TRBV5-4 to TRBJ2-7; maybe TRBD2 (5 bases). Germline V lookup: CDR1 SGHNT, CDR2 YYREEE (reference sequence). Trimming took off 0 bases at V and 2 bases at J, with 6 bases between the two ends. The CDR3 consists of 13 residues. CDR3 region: CASSLDGAYEQYF. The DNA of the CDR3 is TGTGCCAGCAGCTTGGACGGGGCCTACGAGCAGTACTTC.

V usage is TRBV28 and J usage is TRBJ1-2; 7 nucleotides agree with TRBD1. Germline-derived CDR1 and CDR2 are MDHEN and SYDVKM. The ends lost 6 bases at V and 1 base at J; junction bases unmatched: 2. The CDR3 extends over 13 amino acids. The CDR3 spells CASRGQVNYGYTF. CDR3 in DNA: TGTGCCAGCAGAGGACAGGTTAACTATGGCTACACCTTC.

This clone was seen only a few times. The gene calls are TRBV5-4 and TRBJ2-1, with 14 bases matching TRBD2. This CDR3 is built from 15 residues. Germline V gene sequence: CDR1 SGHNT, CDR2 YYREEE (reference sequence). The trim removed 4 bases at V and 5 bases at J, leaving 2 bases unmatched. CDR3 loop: CASSPGLAGDNEQFF. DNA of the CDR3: TGTGCCAGCAGCCCGGGACTAGCGGGGGACAATGAGCAGTTCTTC.

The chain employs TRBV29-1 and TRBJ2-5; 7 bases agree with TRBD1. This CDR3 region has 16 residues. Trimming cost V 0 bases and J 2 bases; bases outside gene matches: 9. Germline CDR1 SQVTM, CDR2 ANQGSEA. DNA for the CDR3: TGCAGCGTTGAAGAATTCAGACCGGGACAGCAAGAGACCCAGTACTTC. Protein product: CSVEEFRPGQQETQYF.

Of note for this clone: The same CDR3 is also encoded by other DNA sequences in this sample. The CDR3 loop is CAWSVGSGYTF. The CDR3 region has the DNA TGTGCCTGGAGTGTAGGGAGCGGCTACACCTTC. V gene TRBV30 combines with J gene TRBJ1-2; D remains unclear. V was trimmed by 0 bases and J by 8 bases, leaving 7 bases between them. CDR1 is GTSNPN and CDR2 is SVGIG in the germline V gene (reference sequence). This CDR3 is 11 amino acids long.

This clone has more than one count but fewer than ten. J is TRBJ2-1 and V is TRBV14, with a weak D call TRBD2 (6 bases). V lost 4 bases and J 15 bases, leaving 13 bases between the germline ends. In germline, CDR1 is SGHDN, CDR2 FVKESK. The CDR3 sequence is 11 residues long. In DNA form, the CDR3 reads TGTGCCAGCAGCCCTGCCCGGGACTCGTTCTTC. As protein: CASSPARDSFF.

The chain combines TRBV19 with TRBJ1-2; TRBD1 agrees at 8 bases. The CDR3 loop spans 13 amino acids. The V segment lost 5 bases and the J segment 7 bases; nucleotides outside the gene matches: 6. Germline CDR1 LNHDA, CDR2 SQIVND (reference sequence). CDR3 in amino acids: CASSGQGARGYTF. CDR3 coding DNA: TGTGCCAGTAGTGGGCAGGGGGCTCGTGGCTACACCTTC.

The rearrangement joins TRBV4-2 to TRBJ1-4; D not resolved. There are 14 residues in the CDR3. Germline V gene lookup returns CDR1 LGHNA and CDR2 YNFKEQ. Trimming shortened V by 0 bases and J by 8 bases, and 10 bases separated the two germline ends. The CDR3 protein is CASSQDSIREKLFF. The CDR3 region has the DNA TGTGCCAGCAGCCAAGATAGTATCCGGGAAAAACTGTTTTTT.

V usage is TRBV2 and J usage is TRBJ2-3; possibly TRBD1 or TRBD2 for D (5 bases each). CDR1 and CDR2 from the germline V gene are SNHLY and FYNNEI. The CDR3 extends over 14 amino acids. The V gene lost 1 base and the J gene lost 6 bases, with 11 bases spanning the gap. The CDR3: CASSEDVGADTQYF. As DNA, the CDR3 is TGTGCCAGCAGTGAAGATGTCGGGGCGGATACGCAGTATTTT.

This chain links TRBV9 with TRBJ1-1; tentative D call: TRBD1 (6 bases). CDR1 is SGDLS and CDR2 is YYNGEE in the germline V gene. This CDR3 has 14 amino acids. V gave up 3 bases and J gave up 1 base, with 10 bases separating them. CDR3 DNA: TGTGCCAGCAGCGCCTCGACAGGGAACACTGAAGCTTTCTTT. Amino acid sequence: CASSASTGNTEAFF.

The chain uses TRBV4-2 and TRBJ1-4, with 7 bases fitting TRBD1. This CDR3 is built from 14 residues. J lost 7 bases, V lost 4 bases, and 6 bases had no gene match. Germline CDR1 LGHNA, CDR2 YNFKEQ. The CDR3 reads CASSRNRGGEKLFF. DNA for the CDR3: TGTGCCAGCAGCCGGAACAGGGGTGGTGAAAAACTGTTTTTT.

The CDR3, as DNA: TGTGCCAGCATCAGGAGCCAGGAGAACTATGCCTACGAGCAGTACTTC. Its protein is CASIRSQENYAYEQYF. The chain links TRBV2 to TRBJ2-7; D is unclear. V lost 7 bases and J 2 bases, leaving 21 bases between the germline ends. CDR1 and CDR2 from the germline V gene are SNHLY and FYNNEI. The CDR3 is made up of 16 amino acids.

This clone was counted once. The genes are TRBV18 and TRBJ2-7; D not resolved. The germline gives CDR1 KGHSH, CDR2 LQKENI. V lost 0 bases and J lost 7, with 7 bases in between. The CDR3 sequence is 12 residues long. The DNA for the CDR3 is TGTGCCAGCTCACCACCGGGAAGGGAGCAGTACTTC. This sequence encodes CASSPPGREQYF.

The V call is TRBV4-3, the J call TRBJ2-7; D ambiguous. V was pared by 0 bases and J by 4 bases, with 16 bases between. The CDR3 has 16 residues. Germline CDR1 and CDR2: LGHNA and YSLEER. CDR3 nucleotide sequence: TGCGCCAGCAGCCAAGATCGGCTAGTATCCGGGTACGAGCAGTACTTC. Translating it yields CASSQDRLVSGYEQYF.

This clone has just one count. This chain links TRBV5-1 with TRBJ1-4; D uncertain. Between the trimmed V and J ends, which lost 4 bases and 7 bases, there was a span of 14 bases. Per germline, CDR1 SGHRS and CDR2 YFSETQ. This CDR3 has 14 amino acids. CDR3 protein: CASSDPGGGEKLFF. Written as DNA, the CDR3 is TGCGCCAGCAGCGACCCCGGTGGCGGTGAAAAACTGTTTTTT.

The chain's CDR3 is CASSSGQVSYEQYF. DNA for the CDR3: TGTGCCAGCAGCTCCGGACAGGTCTCCTACGAGCAGTACTTC. The chain carries TRBV5-8 and TRBJ2-7; 7 bases map to TRBD1. The CDR3 has 14 residues. After removal of 3 bases from V and 0 bases from J, the junction contained 3 bases not matched to a gene. Germline CDR1 and CDR2: SGHTS and YDEGEE.

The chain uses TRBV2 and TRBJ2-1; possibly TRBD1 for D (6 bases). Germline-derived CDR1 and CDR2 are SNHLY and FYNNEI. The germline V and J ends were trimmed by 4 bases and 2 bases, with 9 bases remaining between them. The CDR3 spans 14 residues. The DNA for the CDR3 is TGTGCCAGCAGTGTAGGACAGACCTACAATGAGCAGTTCTTC. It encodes CASSVGQTYNEQFF.

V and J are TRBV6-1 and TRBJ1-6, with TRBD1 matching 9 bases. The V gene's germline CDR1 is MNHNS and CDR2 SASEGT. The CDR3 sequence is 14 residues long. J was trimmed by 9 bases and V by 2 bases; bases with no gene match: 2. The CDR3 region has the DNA TGTGCCAGCAGTGAACTGGACAGGGGTTCACCCCTCCACTTT. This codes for CASSELDRGSPLHF.

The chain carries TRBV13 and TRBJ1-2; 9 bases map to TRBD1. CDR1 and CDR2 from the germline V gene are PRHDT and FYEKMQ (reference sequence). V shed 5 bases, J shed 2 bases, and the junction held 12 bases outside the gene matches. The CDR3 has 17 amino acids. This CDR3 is CASSVTRDRATNYGYTF. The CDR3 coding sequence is TGTGCCAGCAGCGTAACGAGGGACAGGGCTACGAACTATGGCTACACCTTC.

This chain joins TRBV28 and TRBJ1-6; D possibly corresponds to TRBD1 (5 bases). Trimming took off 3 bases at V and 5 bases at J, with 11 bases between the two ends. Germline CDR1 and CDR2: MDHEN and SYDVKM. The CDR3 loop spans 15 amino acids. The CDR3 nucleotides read TGTGCCAGCAGTTTTGTGGGACTCAATAATTCACCCCTCCACTTT. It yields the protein CASSFVGLNNSPLHF.

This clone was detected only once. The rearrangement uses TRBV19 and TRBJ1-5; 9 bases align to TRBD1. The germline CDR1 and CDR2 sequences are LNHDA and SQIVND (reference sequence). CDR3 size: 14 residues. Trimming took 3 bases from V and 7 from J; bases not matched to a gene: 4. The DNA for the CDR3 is TGTGCCAGTAGTATGGACAGGGGCGGGCAGCCCCAGCATTTT. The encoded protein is CASSMDRGGQPQHF.

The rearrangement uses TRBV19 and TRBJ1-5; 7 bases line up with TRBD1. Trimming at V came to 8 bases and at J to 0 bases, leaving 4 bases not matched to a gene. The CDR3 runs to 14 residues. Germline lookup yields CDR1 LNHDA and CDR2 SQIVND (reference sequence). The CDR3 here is CASWGQLSNQPQHF. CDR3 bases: TGTGCCAGTTGGGGACAGCTTAGCAATCAGCCCCAGCATTTT.

CDR3: CASSILGQEAYEQYF. The CDR3 DNA reads TGTGCCAGTAGTATATTGGGACAGGAAGCTTACGAGCAGTACTTC. The rearrangement joins TRBV19 to TRBJ2-7, with 8 bases matching TRBD1. Trimming cost V 2 bases and J 4 bases; bases outside gene matches: 7. The CDR3 loop spans 15 amino acids. Germline assignment: CDR1 LNHDA and CDR2 SQIVND (reference sequence).

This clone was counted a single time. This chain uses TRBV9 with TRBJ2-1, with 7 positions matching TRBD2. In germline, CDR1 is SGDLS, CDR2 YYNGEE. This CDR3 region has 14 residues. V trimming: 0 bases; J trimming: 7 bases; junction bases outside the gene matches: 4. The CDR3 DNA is TGTGCCAGCAGCGTAGAAGTGGGAGGGAATGAGCAGTTCTTC. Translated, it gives CASSVEVGGNEQFF.

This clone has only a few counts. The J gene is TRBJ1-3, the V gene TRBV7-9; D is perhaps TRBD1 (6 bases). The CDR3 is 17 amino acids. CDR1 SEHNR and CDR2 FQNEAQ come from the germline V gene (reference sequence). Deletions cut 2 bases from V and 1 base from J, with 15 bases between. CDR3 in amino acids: CASSLFGQRGSGNTIYF. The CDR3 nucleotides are TGTGCCAGCAGCTTATTCGGACAGAGGGGATCTGGAAACACCATATATTTT.

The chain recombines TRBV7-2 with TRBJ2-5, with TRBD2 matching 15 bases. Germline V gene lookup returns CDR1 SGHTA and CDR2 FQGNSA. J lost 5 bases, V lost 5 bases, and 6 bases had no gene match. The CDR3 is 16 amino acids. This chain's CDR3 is CASSPGLAGGRETQYF. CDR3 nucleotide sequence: TGTGCCAGCAGCCCCGGACTAGCGGGGGGGCGTGAGACCCAGTACTTC.

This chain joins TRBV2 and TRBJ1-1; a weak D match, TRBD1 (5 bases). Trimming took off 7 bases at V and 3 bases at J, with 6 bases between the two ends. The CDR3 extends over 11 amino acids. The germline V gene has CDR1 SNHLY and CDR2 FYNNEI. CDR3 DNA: TGTGCCAGCATGGGGGACACTGAAGCTTTCTTT. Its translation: CASMGDTEAFF.